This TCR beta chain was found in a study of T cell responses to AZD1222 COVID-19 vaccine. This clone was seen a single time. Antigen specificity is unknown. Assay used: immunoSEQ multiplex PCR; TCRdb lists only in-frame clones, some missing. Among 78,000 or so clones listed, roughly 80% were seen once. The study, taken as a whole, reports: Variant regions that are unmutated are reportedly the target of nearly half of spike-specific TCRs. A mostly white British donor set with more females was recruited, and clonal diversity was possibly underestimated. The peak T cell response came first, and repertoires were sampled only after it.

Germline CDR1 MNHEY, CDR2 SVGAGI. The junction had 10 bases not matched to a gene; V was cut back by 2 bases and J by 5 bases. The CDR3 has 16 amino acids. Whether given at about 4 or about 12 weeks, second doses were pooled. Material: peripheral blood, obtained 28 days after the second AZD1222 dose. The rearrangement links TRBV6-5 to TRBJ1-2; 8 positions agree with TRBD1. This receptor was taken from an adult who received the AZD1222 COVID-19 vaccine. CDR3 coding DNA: TGTGCCAGCAGTTACGGGCAGGGGGCAATAGGGTATGGCTACACCTTC. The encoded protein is CASSYGQGAIGYGYTF.